This T cell receptor (beta chain) is from a study of technical replicates of blood from several donors. After removal of 5 bases from V and 3 bases from J, the junction contained 16 bases not matched to a gene. Germline V CDR1 and CDR2: SGHVS, FNYEAQ. The CDR3 runs 18 residues. Sequenced by immunoSEQ multiplex PCR; TCRdb stores in-frame clones only, minus some. The table lists tens of thousands of clones, approximately 91% of them singletons. Sequenced: PBMCs. This clonotype was sampled from a human donor in good health. Some clones in this sample may be carry-over from other donors' samples. The chain employs TRBV7-6 and TRBJ2-5, with 9 positions matching TRBD2. The CDR3 bases are TGTGCCAGCAGCACCTTTTGGCGGGAGGGCCGTGGAAAAGAGACCCAGTACTTC. This encodes CASSTFWREGRGKETQYF.